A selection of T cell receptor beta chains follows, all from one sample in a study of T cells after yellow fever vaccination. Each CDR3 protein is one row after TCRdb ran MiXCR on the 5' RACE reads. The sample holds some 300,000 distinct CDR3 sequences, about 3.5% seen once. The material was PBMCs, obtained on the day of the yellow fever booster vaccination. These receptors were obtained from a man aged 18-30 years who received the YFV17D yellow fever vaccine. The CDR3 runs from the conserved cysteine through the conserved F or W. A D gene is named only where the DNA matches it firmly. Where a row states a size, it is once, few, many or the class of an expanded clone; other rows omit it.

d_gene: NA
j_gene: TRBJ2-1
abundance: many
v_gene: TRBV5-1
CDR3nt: TGCGCCAGCAGCGCGATTTTCGATGAGCAGTTCTTC
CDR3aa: CASSAIFDEQFF

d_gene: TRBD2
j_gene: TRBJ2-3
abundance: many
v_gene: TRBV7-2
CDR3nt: TGTGCCAGCAGCTTAGAGGGGCATAGCTCACGGCGGGGGACAGATACGCAGTATTTT
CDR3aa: CASSLEGHSSRRGTDTQYF

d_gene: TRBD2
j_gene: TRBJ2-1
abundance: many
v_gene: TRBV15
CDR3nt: TGTGCCACCAGCAGACAGTCCGGACTAGCGGGGCCCAATGAGCAGTTCTTC
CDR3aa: CATSRQSGLAGPNEQFF

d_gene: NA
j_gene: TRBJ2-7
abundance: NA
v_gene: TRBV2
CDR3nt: TGTGCCAGCGGCGTCTCCTACGAGCAGTACTTC
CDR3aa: CASGVSYEQYF

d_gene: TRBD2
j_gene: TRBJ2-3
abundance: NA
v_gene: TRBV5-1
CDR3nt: TGCGCCAGCAGCTTGGTCCAGCGGGGGCCAGATACGCAGTATTTT
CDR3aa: CASSLVQRGPDTQYF

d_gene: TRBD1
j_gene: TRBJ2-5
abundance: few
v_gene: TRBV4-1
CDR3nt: TGCGCCAGCAGCCCGGGCGCGAGACAGGGTCATCAGACCCAGTACTTC
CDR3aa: CASSPGARQGHQTQYF

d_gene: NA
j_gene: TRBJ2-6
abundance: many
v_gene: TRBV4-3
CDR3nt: TGCGCCAGCAGCCAAGATCTCGGATCCTCTGGGGCCAACGTCCTGACTTTC
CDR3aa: CASSQDLGSSGANVLTF

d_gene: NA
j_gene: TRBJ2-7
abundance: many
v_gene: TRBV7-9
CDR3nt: TGTGCCAGCAGTAACCGTTACGAGCAGTACTTC
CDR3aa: CASSNRYEQYF

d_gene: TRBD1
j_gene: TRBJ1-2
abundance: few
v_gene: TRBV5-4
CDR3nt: TGTGCCAGCAGTTCCCGGGACAGGGGACTTTATGGCTACACCTTC
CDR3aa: CASSSRDRGLYGYTF

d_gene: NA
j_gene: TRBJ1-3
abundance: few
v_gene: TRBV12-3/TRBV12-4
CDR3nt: TGTGCCAGCAGTCCAACTACAGGAGTCTCTGGAAACACCATATATTTT
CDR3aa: CASSPTTGVSGNTIYF

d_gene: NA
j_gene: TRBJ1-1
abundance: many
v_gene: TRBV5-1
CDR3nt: TGCGCCAGCGGCGGCGAGGGGGTGAACACTGAAGCTTTCTTT
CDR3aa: CASGGEGVNTEAFF

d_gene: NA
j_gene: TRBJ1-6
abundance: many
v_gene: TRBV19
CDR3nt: TGTGCCACTCGCCTCCTTGGCATGGGGTCACCCCTCCACTTT
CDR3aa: CATRLLGMGSPLHF

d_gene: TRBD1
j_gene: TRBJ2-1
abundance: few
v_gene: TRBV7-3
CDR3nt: TGTGCCAGCAGCTCAGACAGGGGTTATGAGCAGTTCTTC
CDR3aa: CASSSDRGYEQFF

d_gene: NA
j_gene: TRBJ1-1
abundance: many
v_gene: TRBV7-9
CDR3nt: TGTGCCAGCAGCTGGTTGGGAAGGGGAAGAACTGAAGCTTTCTTT
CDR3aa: CASSWLGRGRTEAFF

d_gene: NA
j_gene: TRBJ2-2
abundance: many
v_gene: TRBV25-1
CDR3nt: TGTGCCAGCAGTGAATATTCTAGGGAAACCGGGGAGCTGTTTTTT
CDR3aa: CASSEYSRETGELFF

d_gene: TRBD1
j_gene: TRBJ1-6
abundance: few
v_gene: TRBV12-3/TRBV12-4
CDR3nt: TGTGCCAGCAGGACAGGGGGTTATTCACCCCTCCACTTT
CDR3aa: CASRTGGYSPLHF

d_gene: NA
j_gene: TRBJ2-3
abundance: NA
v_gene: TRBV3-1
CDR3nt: TGTGCCAGCAGCCAAGTCGACTCAGATACGCAGTATTTT
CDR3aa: CASSQVDSDTQYF

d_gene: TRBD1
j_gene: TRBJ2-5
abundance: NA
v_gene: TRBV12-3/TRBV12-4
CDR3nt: TGTGCCAGCGGGAAGTCTCGGACAGGGGGCGCGGAGACCCAGTACTTC
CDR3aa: CASGKSRTGGAETQYF

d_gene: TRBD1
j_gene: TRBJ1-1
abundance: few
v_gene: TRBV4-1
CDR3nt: TGCGCCAGCAGCCTACCGGGACAGGGTGCTGGTGAAGCTTTCTTT
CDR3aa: CASSLPGQGAGEAFF

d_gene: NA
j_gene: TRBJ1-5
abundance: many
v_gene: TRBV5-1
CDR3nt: TGCGCCAGCAGGCGAGGAGCGTCCCATCCCCAGCATTTT
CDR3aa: CASRRGASHPQHF

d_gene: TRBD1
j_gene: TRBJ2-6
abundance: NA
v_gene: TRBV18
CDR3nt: TGTGCCAGCTCCCCAGAAACAGGGGCTGCTGGGGCCAACGTCCTGACTTTC
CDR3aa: CASSPETGAAGANVLTF

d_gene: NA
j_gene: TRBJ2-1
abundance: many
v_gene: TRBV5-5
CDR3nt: TGTGCCAGCAGCCTGACAGGCCATGAGCAGTTCTTC
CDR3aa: CASSLTGHEQFF

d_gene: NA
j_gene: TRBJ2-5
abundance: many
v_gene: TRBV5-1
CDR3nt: TGCGCCAGCAGCTTGCTAGCAGAAGAGACCCAGTACTTC
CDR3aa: CASSLLAEETQYF

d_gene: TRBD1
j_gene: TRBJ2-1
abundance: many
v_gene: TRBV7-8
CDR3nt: TGTGCCAGCAGCTTCCGGGACAGGGGAAATGAGCAGTTCTTC
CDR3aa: CASSFRDRGNEQFF

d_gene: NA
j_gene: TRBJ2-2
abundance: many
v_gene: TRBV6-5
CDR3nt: TGTGCCAGCAGTTACGATGCCGGGACCGGGGAGCTGTTTTTT
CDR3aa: CASSYDAGTGELFF

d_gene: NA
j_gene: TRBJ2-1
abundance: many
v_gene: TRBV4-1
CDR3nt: TGCGCCAGCAGCCAAGGCGGGGGCCGCTCCTACAATGAGCAGTTCTTC
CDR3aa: CASSQGGGRSYNEQFF

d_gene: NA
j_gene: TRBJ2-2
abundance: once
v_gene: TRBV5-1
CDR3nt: TGCGCCAGCAGCTGGGAGGCAGCGAACACCGGGGGGCTGTTTTTT
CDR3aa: CASSWEAANTGGLFF

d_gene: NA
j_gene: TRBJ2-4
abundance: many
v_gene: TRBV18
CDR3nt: TGTGCCAGCTCACCACCCCAGGACACAGCCAAAAACATTCAGTACTTC
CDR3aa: CASSPPQDTAKNIQYF

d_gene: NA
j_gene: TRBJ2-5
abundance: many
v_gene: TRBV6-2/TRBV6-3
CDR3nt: TGTGCCAGCAGTTACGTCCAAGAGACCCAGTACTTC
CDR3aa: CASSYVQETQYF

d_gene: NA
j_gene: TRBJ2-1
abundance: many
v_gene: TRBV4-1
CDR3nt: TGCGCCAGCAGCCAAACCCTCAATCTGGCTACATTGTATGAGCAGTTCTTC
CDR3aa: CASSQTLNLATLYEQFF

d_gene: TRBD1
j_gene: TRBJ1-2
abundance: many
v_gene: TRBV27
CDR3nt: TGTGCCAGCAAACCAGGGGGTGCTTTTGGCTACACCTTC
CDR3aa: CASKPGGAFGYTF

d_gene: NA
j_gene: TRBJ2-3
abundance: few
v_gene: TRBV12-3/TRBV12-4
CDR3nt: TGTGCCAGCAGTTTAGGTAGAAGGGCAGATACGCAGTATTTT
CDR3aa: CASSLGRRADTQYF

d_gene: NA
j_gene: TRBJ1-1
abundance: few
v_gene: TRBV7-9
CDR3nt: TGTGCCAGCAGCTCCGTGGGCAGCAGTAGGAACACTGAAGCTTTCTTT
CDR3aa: CASSSVGSSRNTEAFF

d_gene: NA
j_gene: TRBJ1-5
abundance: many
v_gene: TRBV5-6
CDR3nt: TGTGCCAGCAGCTTGGGCCGGGGATCTGTGCAGCCCCAGCATTTT
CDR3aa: CASSLGRGSVQPQHF

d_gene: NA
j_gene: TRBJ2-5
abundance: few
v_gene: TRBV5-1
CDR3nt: TGCGCCAGCAGCCCGCGCAGAAACAAAGAGACCCAGTACTTC
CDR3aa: CASSPRRNKETQYF

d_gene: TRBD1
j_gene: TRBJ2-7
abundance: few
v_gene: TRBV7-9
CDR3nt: TGTGCCAGCAGCCCCCCGGGACAGCGCTACGAGCAGTACTTC
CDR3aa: CASSPPGQRYEQYF

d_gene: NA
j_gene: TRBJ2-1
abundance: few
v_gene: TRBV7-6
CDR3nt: TGTGCCAGCAGCGCCCCTGAAAACAGGGAGGTCTACAATGAGCAGTTCTTC
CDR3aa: CASSAPENREVYNEQFF

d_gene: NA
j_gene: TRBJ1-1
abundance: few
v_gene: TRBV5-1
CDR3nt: TGCGCCAGCAGCTTGGACAGGGTAGTCACTGAAGCTTTCTTT
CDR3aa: CASSLDRVVTEAFF

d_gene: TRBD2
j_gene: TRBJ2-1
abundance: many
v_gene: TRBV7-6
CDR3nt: TGTGCCAGCAGCTTACCTACTAGCGGGGGATCCTACAATGAGCAGTTCTTC
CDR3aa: CASSLPTSGGSYNEQFF

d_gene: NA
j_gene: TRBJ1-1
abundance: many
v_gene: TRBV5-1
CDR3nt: TGCGCCAGCAGCTTGGGGACCTTCAACACTGAAGCTTTCTTT
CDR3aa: CASSLGTFNTEAFF

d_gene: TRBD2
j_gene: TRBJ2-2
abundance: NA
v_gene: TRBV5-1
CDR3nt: TGCGCCAGCACCTTAGCGGGTAGCAACACCGGGGAGCTGTTTTTT
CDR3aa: CASTLAGSNTGELFF

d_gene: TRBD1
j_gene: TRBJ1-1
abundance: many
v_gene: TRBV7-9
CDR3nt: TGTGCCAGCAGCTTAAGGGGAGACAGGGGGCTGGATGAAGCTTTCTTT
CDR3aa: CASSLRGDRGLDEAFF

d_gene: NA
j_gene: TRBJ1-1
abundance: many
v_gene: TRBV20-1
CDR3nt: TGCAGTGCTAGAGATCCCAGGATGGACACTGAAGCTTTCTTT
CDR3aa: CSARDPRMDTEAFF

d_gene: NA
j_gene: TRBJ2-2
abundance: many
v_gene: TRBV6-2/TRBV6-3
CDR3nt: TGTGCCAGCAGATTAACTAGGACCGGGGAGCTGTTTTTT
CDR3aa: CASRLTRTGELFF

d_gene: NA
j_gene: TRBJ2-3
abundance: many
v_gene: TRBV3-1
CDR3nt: TGTGCCAGCAGTTCCTCGCCGTTTACAGATACGCAGTATTTT
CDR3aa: CASSSSPFTDTQYF

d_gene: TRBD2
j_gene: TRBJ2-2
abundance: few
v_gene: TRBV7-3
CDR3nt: TGTGCCAGCAGCTTAGGCGCGGGAGGCCGAGGGGAGCTGTTTTTT
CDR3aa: CASSLGAGGRGELFF

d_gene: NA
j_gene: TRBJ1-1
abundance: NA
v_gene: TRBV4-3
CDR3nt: TGCGCCAGCAGCCAAGGGGGGCAGGGCCCTGAAGCTTTCTTT
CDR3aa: CASSQGGQGPEAFF

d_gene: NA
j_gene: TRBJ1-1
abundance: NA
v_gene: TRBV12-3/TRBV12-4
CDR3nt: TGTGCCAGCAGTTTGTTGTCAGGGATGAACACTGAAGCTTTCTTT
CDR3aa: CASSLLSGMNTEAFF

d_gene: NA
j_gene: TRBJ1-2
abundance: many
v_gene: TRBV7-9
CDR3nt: TGTGCCAGCAGCTCCACTAGGGGCACGCTCGGCTACACCTTC
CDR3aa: CASSSTRGTLGYTF